The sequence of this T cell receptor beta chain was determined in a study of T cell repertoires in cytomegalovirus infection. TCRdb recomputed calls from the reads with MiXCR, one row per CDR3 protein. This table has some 500,000 distinct CDR3 sequences, about 33% appearing once. As concerns this clonotype: Its cognate antigen is unknown.

Looked up from germline, CDR1 is SGHNT and CDR2 is YYREEE (reference sequence). The V end was cut by 0 bases, the J end by 5 bases, with 11 bases between. CDR3 length: 14 residues. Here the sequenced sample was cultured PBMCs, taken from culture after CMV antigen stimulation. V usage is TRBV5-4 and J usage is TRBJ2-5; D uncertain. This TCR derives from a human donor in good health (CMV status not recorded). Some clones in this sample may be carry-over from other donors' samples. This chain's CDR3 is CASSLDVSAETQYF. CDR3 coding DNA: TGTGCCAGCAGCTTGGATGTGTCGGCGGAGACCCAGTACTTC.